This TCR beta chain was identified during a study of cytomegalovirus exposure and HLA in healthy donors. The CDR3 length is 16 residues. V lost 7 bases to trimming and J lost 6 bases, with 23 bases between them. Germline V gene lookup returns CDR1 SGHTA and CDR2 FQGNSA. Use of 60 Vbeta and 13 Jbeta primers characterized the PCR. Profiled with immunoSEQ multiplex PCR; TCRdb holds only in-frame clones, not every one. The sample carries 150,000 to 200,000 clones, 70% to 90% recorded once. The clonotype was recovered from a man between 18 and 35 years old in good health and CMV-seropositive. The chain has TRBV7-2 and TRBJ2-3, with TRBD2 as a possible D gene (6 bases). Input material: PBMCs. This chain's CDR3 is CASIRNAGSFPDTQYF. CDR3 DNA: TGTGCCAGCATCCGCAATGCGGGATCCTTTCCGGATACGCAGTATTTT.